The clone carrying this T cell receptor (beta chain) was recorded many times. Its antigen is not identified. As the method for making TCR beta libraries, quantitative 5'-RACE with molecular barcodes was used. TCRdb fed the 5' RACE reads into MiXCR, producing one record per CDR3 protein. The sample lists 250,000 to 400,000 distinct CDR3 sequences, roughly 10% occurring once. The record originates from a study of CD8 T cells in ankylosing spondylitis. Whole-study findings and limits: Ankylosing spondylitis blood appeared to carry a characteristic TCR beta motif of 7 or 8 highly homologous variants. Disease-associated clones were reportedly significantly overrepresented in matched ankylosing spondylitis synovial fluid. A subset of motif variants has previously been described in the synovial fluid and blood of reactive arthritis.

CDR1 is DFQATT and CDR2 is SNEGSKA in the germline V gene (reference sequence). The V end lost 1 base, the J end lost 0 bases, and 13 bases lay between the germline ends. This CDR3 is 16 amino acids long. Sequencing was performed on blood, either unsorted or a sorted T cell fraction (not recorded which). The receptor was derived from a female donor with ankylosing spondylitis or in good health (not recorded which). This chain uses TRBV20-1 with TRBJ1-5; D is perhaps TRBD1 (5 bases). CDR3 sequence: CSARVGGEYSNQPQHF. As DNA, the CDR3 is TGCAGTGCTAGAGTCGGGGGGGAATATAGCAATCAGCCCCAGCATTTT.